Listed here are 32 T cell receptor beta chains from one sample, sequenced in a study of blood T cells in healthy people across ages (dated by TCRdb to the mid-2010s). Library preparation employed 5' RACE. Sequencing was performed on an Illumina HiSeq 2500. The second PCR ran for roughly 6 to 11 cycles and used a J-beta primer mix along with a sample-barcoded 5' primer. TCRdb redid the processing of the public reads, applying fastp at Q25 and MiXCR, and retained in-frame beta chains. Each CDR3 protein appears once, grouped with its most common genes and DNA. The sample yields 1.2 million to 1.5 million distinct CDR3 sequences; about 43% were counted once. The ten top clones hold 7% to 9% of the sample. The specimen was blood. The receptors originated from a young woman in good health.

The rearrangement joins TRBV4-2 to TRBJ2-7, with D perhaps matching TRBD1 or TRBD2 (5 bases each). V shed 1 base and J shed 3 bases, with 16 bases lying between them. The length of the CDR3 is 16 residues. The V gene's germline CDR1 is LGHNA and CDR2 YNFKEQ. This chain's CDR3 is CASSQAGAGNYYEQYF. DNA of the CDR3: TGTGCCAGCAGCCAAGCCGGGGCTGGGAACTACTACGAGCAGTACTTC.

The CDR3 sequence: CASRMQGSNTEAFF. The CDR3 coding sequence is TGTGCCAGCCGCATGCAGGGGTCGAACACTGAAGCTTTCTTT. The chain has TRBV6-1 and TRBJ1-1; D might be TRBD1 (6 bases). This CDR3 has 14 residues. Germline CDR1 and CDR2: MNHNS and SASEGT. Trimming removed 8 bases from V and 1 base from J, with 14 bases in between.

This clonotype was seen just once. The V and J genes are TRBV28 and TRBJ1-5, with no clear D. There are 16 residues in the CDR3. Trimming pared 6 bases from V and 2 bases from J, leaving 17 bases between. Looked up from germline, CDR1 is MDHEN and CDR2 is SYDVKM. CDR3 coding DNA: TGTGCCAGCAGCCAAGGGCCCACGGTCGGCAATCAGCCCCAGCATTTT. This gives the protein CASSQGPTVGNQPQHF.

This clonotype came up many times. V usage is TRBV4-1 and J usage is TRBJ2-5, with 12 bases aligning to TRBD2. The germline V gene has CDR1 MGHRA and CDR2 YSYEKL. Unmatched junction bases numbered 5, after V lost 4 bases and J lost 2 bases. The CDR3 consists of 16 residues. CDR3 sequence: CASSRTSGGLQETQYF. CDR3 bases: TGCGCCAGCAGCCGCACTAGCGGGGGGCTTCAAGAGACCCAGTACTTC.

This chain uses TRBV6-1 with TRBJ1-2; D not resolved. CDR1 MNHNS and CDR2 SASEGT come from the germline V gene. This CDR3 spans 10 amino acids. V shed 7 bases and J shed 3 bases, with 3 bases lying between them. The CDR3 here is CASTDYGYTF. The CDR3 bases are TGTGCCAGCACAGACTATGGCTACACCTTC.

The gene calls are TRBV7-9 and TRBJ2-2, with D maybe TRBD1 (5 bases). This CDR3 is built from 15 residues. The V end was cut by 5 bases, the J end by 5 bases, with 15 bases between. Germline CDR1 SEHNR, CDR2 FQNEAQ (reference sequence). The CDR3 here is CASSKLDSRTGELFF. Here the CDR3 DNA reads TGTGCCAGCAGCAAGCTCGACAGTCGGACCGGGGAGCTGTTTTTT.

This clonotype has just a few counts. V usage is TRBV27 and J usage is TRBJ1-5; TRBD1 matches at 7 bases. CDR3 length: 15 amino acids. Germline-derived CDR1 and CDR2 are MNHEY and SMNVEV (reference sequence). J lost 2 bases, V lost 4 bases, and 5 bases had no gene match. CDR3 amino acids: CASSSGDSGNQPQHF. The CDR3 nucleotides are TGTGCCAGCAGTTCGGGGGACAGCGGCAATCAGCCCCAGCATTTT.

This clonotype was detected ten times or more. This sequence joins TRBV5-1 and TRBJ1-1, with D unclear. The CDR3 has 14 residues. V was pared by 0 bases and J by 1 base, with 7 bases between. Per the germline V gene, CDR1 is SGHRS and CDR2 is YFSETQ. In nucleotides, the CDR3 is TGCGCCAGCAGCTTGGATTCCTGGAACACTGAAGCTTTCTTT. It codes for CASSLDSWNTEAFF.

This clonotype was recorded a few times. The chain carries TRBV20-1 and TRBJ2-7; D may be TRBD1 (6 bases). CDR3 length equals 12 residues. Trimming removed 3 bases from V and 3 bases from J, with 9 bases in between. The germline gives CDR1 DFQATT, CDR2 SNEGSKA (reference sequence). This CDR3 is CSARKGGYEQYF. CDR3 DNA: TGCAGTGCTAGGAAAGGGGGCTACGAGCAGTACTTC.

J is TRBJ1-5 and V is TRBV7-8, with D unresolved. V dropped 5 bases and J dropped 0 bases, with 14 bases sitting between them. CDR1 and CDR2 (germline): SGHVS, FQNEAQ. The CDR3 has 16 amino acids. The DNA for the CDR3 is TGTGCCAGCAGCCTGAGGGAGCGTTATAGCAATCAGCCCCAGCATTTT. Residues: CASSLRERYSNQPQHF. The full variable domain, in which reference TRBV7-8 and TRBJ1-5 provide the parts outside the CDR3, is GAGVSQSPRYKVAKRGQDVALRCDPISGHVSLFWYQQALGQGPEFLTYFQNEAQLDKSGLPSDRFFAERPEGSVSTLKIQRTQQEDSAVYLCASSLRERYSNQPQHFGDGTRLSIL.

A note on this clonotype: A read error may produce the germline difference seen at one junction end. This sequence joins TRBV4-1 and TRBJ2-5; 9 nucleotides align to TRBD1. Germline V lookup: CDR1 MGHRA, CDR2 YSYEKL. The CDR3 has 13 residues. CDR3 region: CAGSRQGGETQYF. CDR3 bases: TGCGCCGGCAGCCGACAGGGGGGAGAGACCCAGTACTTC.

A few counts support this clonotype. The rearrangement joins TRBV27 to TRBJ2-1; D uncertain. This CDR3 comprises 15 residues. With 0 bases removed from V and 4 bases from J, the gap between germline ends came to 10 bases. Germline V lookup: CDR1 MNHEY, CDR2 SMNVEV (reference sequence). CDR3 DNA sequence: TGTGCCAGCAGTTTATCGGTGACTTCTTACAATGAGCAGTTCTTC. Translation gives CASSLSVTSYNEQFF.

This clonotype was recorded a few times. V is TRBV5-5 and J is TRBJ1-2; D remains unclear. V was cut by 5 bases and J by 2 bases, with 10 bases left in between. The CDR3 runs to 13 residues. The germline V gene encodes CDR1 SGHKS and CDR2 YYEKEE (reference sequence). CDR3 DNA: TGTGCCAGCAGGAGACAACCAAACTATGGCTACACCTTC. This encodes CASRRQPNYGYTF.

This clonotype turned up a few times. This chain links TRBV20-1 with TRBJ2-5; TRBD1 or TRBD2 may be the D gene (5 bases each). Looked up from germline, CDR1 is DFQATT and CDR2 is SNEGSKA (reference sequence). Between the trimmed V and J ends, which lost 6 bases and 5 bases, there was a span of 16 bases. There are 13 residues in the CDR3. CDR3 bases: TGCAGTGCCCTTGGGGGATGGGGTGAGACCCAGTACTTC. Amino acid sequence: CSALGGWGETQYF.

This clonotype showed up just a few times. The chain is built from TRBV4-2 and TRBJ2-3; no reliable D call. CDR3 size: 16 residues. The V end lost 0 bases, the J end lost 2 bases, and 12 bases lay between the germline ends. CDR1 and CDR2 from the germline V gene are LGHNA and YNFKEQ. CDR3 DNA: TGTGCCAGCAGCCAAGATGCACTTACCTACACAGATACGCAGTATTTT. Its translation: CASSQDALTYTDTQYF.

The chain is built from TRBV5-4 and TRBJ2-1; a possible D gene is TRBD1 (5 bases). The CDR3 covers 15 residues. CDR1 is SGHNT and CDR2 is YYREEE in the germline V gene (reference sequence). The ends were cut back, 1 base at V and 2 bases at J, with 10 bases in the middle. This chain's CDR3 is CASSLQGMAYNEQFF. The CDR3 nucleotides are TGTGCCAGCAGCTTGCAGGGTATGGCCTACAATGAGCAGTTCTTC.

Details on this clonotype: The germline gene is not matched at one end of the junction; a read error may be the cause. The V call is TRBV6-1, the J call TRBJ2-5, with D unclear. Germline-derived CDR1 and CDR2 are MNHNS and SASEGT. The CDR3 loop spans 15 amino acids. The CDR3 loop reads CASSPFGSPQESQYF. CDR3 coding DNA: TGTGCCAGCAGCCCCTTCGGGTCGCCCCAAGAGAGCCAGTACTTC.

This clonotype was observed a handful of times. This rearrangement joins TRBV3-1 to TRBJ2-1; 9 bases are shared with TRBD2. CDR1 and CDR2 (germline): LGHDT, YNNKEL (reference sequence). The junction had 12 bases not matched to a gene; V was cut back by 3 bases and J by 6 bases. The CDR3 contains 17 residues. The CDR3 bases are TGTGCCAGCAGCCATGGGAAACGGCTAGCGGGACCCAATGAGCAGTTCTTC. It yields the protein CASSHGKRLAGPNEQFF.

The CDR3 DNA sequence: TGCAGTGCTAGAGGGGGGACTACGGAGACCCAGTACTTC. It translates to CSARGGTTETQYF. V gene TRBV20-1 combines with J gene TRBJ2-5, with 7 nucleotides matching TRBD2. The CDR3 consists of 13 residues. The germline CDR1 and CDR2 sequences are DFQATT and SNEGSKA (reference sequence). Losses at the gene ends were 1 base for V and 5 bases for J; bases not matched to a gene: 4.

This clonotype was counted a few times. This chain uses TRBV29-1 with TRBJ1-1, with 9 bases fitting TRBD1. Trimming cost V 6 bases and J 2 bases; bases outside gene matches: 7. Germline V gene data show CDR1 as SQVTM and CDR2 as ANQGSEA. The CDR3 contains 14 residues. The DNA for the CDR3 is TGCAGCGTAGTCTCCACAGGGGGCAACACTGAAGCTTTCTTT. Translating it yields CSVVSTGGNTEAFF.

The J gene is TRBJ2-1, the V gene TRBV29-1, with D hard to call. CDR3 length: 12 amino acids. Germline loops: CDR1 SQVTM, CDR2 ANQGSEA. The germline V and J ends were trimmed by 5 bases and 3 bases, with 8 bases remaining between them. The chain's CDR3 is CSVRPSYNEQFF. CDR3 nucleotide sequence: TGCAGCGTTCGTCCCAGCTACAATGAGCAGTTCTTC.

J is TRBJ1-2 and V is TRBV27; no clear D. The CDR3 runs 14 residues. Looked up from germline, CDR1 is MNHEY and CDR2 is SMNVEV (reference sequence). V lost 5 bases to trimming and J lost 4 bases, with 14 bases between them. The CDR3 region is CASSVQDRSYGYTF. As DNA, the CDR3 is TGTGCCAGCAGTGTCCAGGACCGATCCTATGGCTACACCTTC.

This clonotype was found a few times. The chain uses TRBV12-3 or TRBV12-4 and TRBJ2-1; tentative D call: TRBD2 (5 bases). CDR3 length equals 15 residues. Trimming took off 1 base at V and 4 bases at J, with 11 bases between the two ends. For the CDR3, the DNA is TGTGCCAGCAGTTTAGGGACTTCAAAATACAATGAGCAGTTCTTC. Its protein is CASSLGTSKYNEQFF.

This clonotype was observed a few times. This sequence joins TRBV20-1 and TRBJ2-3, with 9 positions matching TRBD2. Germline CDR1 reads DFQATT; CDR2 reads SNEGSKA (reference sequence). V dropped 3 bases and J dropped 4; count of bases not matched to a gene: 8. This CDR3 has 15 amino acids. DNA for the CDR3: TGCAGTGCTAGGGTTCCGACTAGCGGTGCAGATACGCAGTATTTT. Translation: CSARVPTSGADTQYF.

This chain connects TRBV3-1 to TRBJ2-3, with D unresolved. CDR3 length: 16 residues. Germline V gives CDR1 LGHDT, CDR2 YNNKEL (reference sequence). V lost 0 bases to trimming and J lost 0 bases, with 10 bases between them. The CDR3 here is CASSQEAATSTDTQYF. In nucleotides, the CDR3 is TGTGCCAGCAGCCAAGAAGCAGCGACTAGCACAGATACGCAGTATTTT.

CDR3 residues: CSALTGGSEKLFF. The CDR3 DNA follows: TGCAGCGCCCTGACAGGGGGGTCTGAAAAACTGTTTTTT. J is TRBJ1-4 and V is TRBV29-1, with TRBD1 matching 9 bases. This CDR3 is built from 13 residues. V was clipped by 7 bases and J by 7 bases; unmatched bases: 7. CDR1 is SQVTM and CDR2 is ANQGSEA in the germline V gene. The full variable domain, in which reference TRBV29-1 and TRBJ1-4 provide the parts outside the CDR3, is SAVISQKPSRDICQRGTSLTIQCQVDSQVTMMFWYRQQPGQSLTLIATANQGSEATYESGFVIDKFPISRPNLTFSTLTVSNMSPEDSSIYLCSALTGGSEKLFFGSGTQLSVL.

The CDR3 DNA reads as TGCGCCAGCAGCCAAGGGGGCTGGAGAGAGACCCAGTACTTC. It yields the protein CASSQGGWRETQYF. The chain combines TRBV4-1 with TRBJ2-5; D is possibly TRBD1 (5 bases). Trimming shortened V by 1 base and J by 4 bases, and 10 bases separated the two germline ends. This CDR3 has 14 residues. The germline V gene encodes CDR1 MGHRA and CDR2 YSYEKL.

The rearrangement uses TRBV28 and TRBJ2-2; D unclear. Per the germline V gene, CDR1 is MDHEN and CDR2 is SYDVKM. V lost 6 bases to trimming and J lost 7 bases, with 9 bases between them. The CDR3 totals 12 residues. The DNA for the CDR3 is TGTGCCAGCAGCCAACGAGTCGGGGAGCTGTTTTTT. Translating gives CASSQRVGELFF. Variable domain in full (rest from reference TRBV28 and TRBJ2-2): DVKVTQSSRYLVKRTGEKVFLECVQDMDHENMFWYRQDPGLGLRLIYFSYDVKMKEKGDIPEGYSVSREKKERFSLILESASTNQTSMYLCASSQRVGELFFGEGSRLTVL.

V gene TRBV20-1 combines with J gene TRBJ2-5; TRBD2 agrees at 8 bases. The CDR3 runs 16 residues. The V gene's germline CDR1 is DFQATT and CDR2 SNEGSKA (reference sequence). The trim removed 6 bases at V and 2 bases at J, leaving 14 bases unmatched. CDR3 amino acids: CSAQPRAGGGQETQYF. CDR3 in DNA: TGCAGTGCCCAACCTAGGGCGGGGGGTGGTCAAGAGACCCAGTACTTC.

This clonotype was observed a few times. The chain is built from TRBV28 and TRBJ1-2; D not resolved. There are 12 residues in the CDR3. With 11 bases removed from V and 4 bases from J, the gap between germline ends came to 14 bases. Germline-derived CDR1 and CDR2 are MDHEN and SYDVKM. CDR3 DNA: TGTGCCGTAGGCAGAGGGAGCTATGGCTACACCTTC. Translated: CAVGRGSYGYTF.

This clonotype was observed a handful of times. The chain employs TRBV6-2 or TRBV6-3 and TRBJ2-5, with 15 bases that match TRBD2. The germline gives CDR1 MNHEY, CDR2 SVGEGT. The CDR3 is 17 residues long. V shed 6 bases, J shed 4 bases, and the junction held 9 bases outside the gene matches. The CDR3 loop reads CASRRTKGLAGGETQYF. CDR3 in DNA: TGTGCCAGCAGGCGAACCAAGGGACTAGCGGGAGGAGAGACCCAGTACTTC.

This clonotype was seen only a few times. The rearrangement joins TRBV6-1 to TRBJ2-7; D might be TRBD2 (5 bases). CDR3 size: 13 residues. Germline V gives CDR1 MNHNS, CDR2 SASEGT. The ends were cut back, 3 bases at V and 2 bases at J, with 8 bases in the middle. The CDR3 region has the DNA TGTGCCAGCAGTGATCTCGGGACCTACGAGCAGTACTTC. Translating it yields CASSDLGTYEQYF.